This TCR beta chain is from a study of T cell responses to AZD1222 COVID-19 vaccine. Study observations and caveats: Donors were largely white British and mainly female; clonal diversity was possibly underestimated.

This table comes from immunoSEQ multiplex PCR, and its TCRdb copy is limited to in-frame clones, with some not included. The data show over 120,000 clones, about 92% seen once. The ends were cut back, 0 bases at V and 5 bases at J, with 3 bases in the middle. The length of the CDR3 is 12 residues. The germline V gene has CDR1 SGHRS and CDR2 YFSETQ. In regard to this clone: Its antigen is not identified.

The sample consisted of peripheral blood, taken after recovery from COVID-19. The chain couples TRBV5-1 to TRBJ2-1, with D uncertain. The sequence was collected from an adult who had recovered from COVID-19. CDR3: CASSLEHNEQFF. As DNA, the CDR3 is TGCGCCAGCAGCTTGGAACACAATGAGCAGTTCTTC.